One sample yielded the 13 T cell receptor beta chains listed below, sequenced in a study of cytomegalovirus exposure and HLA in healthy donors. PCR amplification relied on 60 Vbeta primers (plus 13 Jbeta primers). Repertoires were generated with immunoSEQ multiplex PCR, while TCRdb's copy carries only in-frame clones and drops some. The data hold 100,000 to 150,000 clones, with 70% to 85% observed a single time. The sequenced sample was PBMCs. These receptors were obtained from a boy between 10 and 17 years old in good health and CMV-seronegative.

Written as DNA, the CDR3 is TGTGCCAGCAGCAAGGAAACTAGCGGCCAGAGCTCCTACAATGAGCAGTTCTTC. Translation gives CASSKETSGQSSYNEQFF. The J gene is TRBJ2-1, the V gene TRBV21-1; the D call TRBD2 from the table was never checked on the DNA. TRBV21-1 is listed as a pseudogene. The CDR3 has 18 residues.

This rearrangement joins TRBV5-6 to TRBJ2-1; D perhaps matches TRBD1 (5 bases). Between the trimmed V and J ends, which lost 0 bases and 4 bases, there was a span of 8 bases. The CDR3 runs 14 residues. CDR1 is SGHDT, CDR2 YYEEEE, per germline. CDR3 sequence: CASSLDRSYNEQFF. CDR3 DNA: TGTGCCAGCAGCTTGGACAGGTCTTACAATGAGCAGTTCTTC.

The V call is TRBV7-2, the J call TRBJ2-5; 8 nucleotides match TRBD1. V lost 5 bases, J lost 5 bases, and 7 bases stayed unmatched. The CDR3 is made up of 14 amino acids. Looked up from germline, CDR1 is SGHTA and CDR2 is FQGNSA. The CDR3 sequence is CASSPGQAPETQYF. The DNA of the CDR3 is TGTGCCAGCAGCCCGGGACAGGCTCCCGAGACCCAGTACTTC.

The V call is TRBV4-3, the J call TRBJ2-5, with D uncertain. Looked up from germline, CDR1 is LGHNA and CDR2 is YSLEER. The V end was cut by 3 bases, the J end by 4 bases, with 9 bases between. The CDR3 has 13 amino acids. The CDR3 nucleotides are TGCGCCAGCAGCCACGTATACAGAGAGACCCAGTACTTC. Residues: CASSHVYRETQYF.

The genes are TRBV29-1 and TRBJ2-1; perhaps TRBD2 as D (5 bases). The CDR3 covers 13 residues. Germline V gene lookup returns CDR1 SQVTM and CDR2 ANQGSEA. V dropped 7 bases and J dropped 6 bases, with 16 bases sitting between them. The CDR3 reads CSERLGAANEQFF. In nucleotides, the CDR3 is TGCAGCGAAAGGTTAGGAGCGGCCAATGAGCAGTTCTTC.

J is TRBJ2-7 and V is TRBV5-6; 9 bases map to TRBD2. V was clipped by 4 bases and J by 1 base; unmatched bases: 12. Germline V gene lookup returns CDR1 SGHDT and CDR2 YYEEEE. The CDR3 consists of 17 residues. The CDR3 region is CASSKGTPSGDSYEQYF. CDR3 nucleotides: TGTGCCAGCAGCAAAGGTACCCCTAGCGGGGATTCCTACGAGCAGTACTTC.

The rearrangement joins TRBV2 to TRBJ2-7; D uncertain. V lost 4 bases and J lost 5, with 9 bases in between. Germline-derived CDR1 and CDR2 are SNHLY and FYNNEI. The CDR3 is made up of 12 amino acids. CDR3 sequence: CASSVRYDEQYF. The CDR3 DNA reads TGTGCCAGCAGTGTTCGGTACGACGAGCAGTACTTC.

The chain is built from TRBV6-6 and TRBJ2-5; 12 bases align to TRBD1. Per germline, CDR1 MNHNY and CDR2 SVGAGI (reference sequence). The V gene end was trimmed by 6 bases and the J gene end by 5 bases; junction bases not matched to a gene: 7. There are 15 residues in the CDR3. The CDR3 sequence is CASSPGTGGVETQYF. The DNA of the CDR3 is TGTGCCAGCAGCCCAGGGACAGGGGGCGTGGAGACCCAGTACTTC.

CDR3 in DNA: TGTGCCAGCAGTCCTAGAGGACTAGCTAGGGAGCTGTTTTTT. Translated, it gives CASSPRGLARELFF. The chain recombines TRBV6-6 with TRBJ2-2, with TRBD2 identical over 8 bases. The length of the CDR3 is 14 residues. CDR1 is MNHNY and CDR2 is SVGAGI in the germline V gene (reference sequence). J gave up 9 bases and V 5 bases, and 8 bases lay outside the gene matches.

This clone showed up just once. This chain connects TRBV6-6 to TRBJ2-5; D uncertain. Deletions cut 5 bases from V and 1 base from J, with 8 bases between. The CDR3 has 13 residues. Germline CDR1 MNHNY, CDR2 SVGAGI (reference sequence). CDR3 in DNA: TGTGCCAGCAGTCCCGACATCCAAGAGACCCAGTACTTC. It codes for CASSPDIQETQYF.

The chain links TRBV2 to TRBJ1-1; D gene unclear. The V end was cut by 3 bases, the J end by 1 base, with 12 bases between. The CDR3 runs 15 residues. Germline CDR1 and CDR2: SNHLY and FYNNEI. In nucleotides, the CDR3 is TGTGCCAGCAGTGAGGGAGGACCTTCGAACACTGAAGCTTTCTTT. It translates to CASSEGGPSNTEAFF.

As concerns this clone: Other DNA sequences in the same sample also yield this CDR3. The chain uses TRBV7-7 and TRBJ2-5; D may be TRBD2 (5 bases). V was trimmed by 1 base and J by 4 bases, leaving 7 bases between them. Germline CDR1 and CDR2: SSHAT and FNYEAQ (reference sequence). This CDR3 region has 13 residues. CDR3 region: CASSLGAGETQYF. The CDR3 DNA reads TGTGCCAGCAGCTTAGGGGCGGGAGAGACCCAGTACTTC.

The rearrangement joins TRBV5-3 to TRBJ1-1; 8 bases are a match to TRBD1. TRBV5-3 is given ORF status, its function remaining uncertain. The CDR3 is made up of 13 amino acids. With V trimmed by 0 bases and J by 10 bases, 5 bases remained unmatched. DNA of the CDR3: TGTGCCAGAAGCTTGGGGGACAGGCAGAGAGCTTTCTTT. Residues: CARSLGDRQRAFF.